These T cell receptor beta chains were read from a single sample in a study of shared clonotypes between healthy human individuals. Using immunoSEQ multiplex PCR, the repertoire was profiled, and TCRdb retains in-frame clones only, with some absent. The table lists under 850,000 clones, over 60% of them singletons. The sample consisted of memory CD4+ T cells sorted from blood. Every receptor here comes from a woman younger than 45 in good health. CDR3s leave out the opening cysteine and the closing phenylalanine or tryptophan. Expanded clones get a size class; other rows say once, few or many, or leave the size out.

cdr3_length: 11; clone_size: -; v_call: TRBV29-1; j_call: TRBJ2-1; cdr3_aa: SAIPGQMNEQF
cdr3_length: 14; clone_size: once; v_call: TRBV5-1; j_call: TRBJ2-7; cdr3_aa: ASSPGPVTGDYEQY
cdr3_length: 13; clone_size: -; v_call: TRBV29-1; j_call: -; cdr3_aa: SVGRTGADSREQY
cdr3_length: 13; clone_size: -; v_call: TRBV28; j_call: TRBJ1-1; cdr3_aa: ASSFPLNRNTEAF
cdr3_length: 13; clone_size: -; v_call: TRBV28; j_call: TRBJ1-1; cdr3_aa: ASIGGIILNTEAF
cdr3_length: 10; clone_size: few; v_call: TRBV5-6; j_call: TRBJ2-7; cdr3_aa: ASSLDFYEQY
cdr3_length: 13; clone_size: once; v_call: TRBV4-1; j_call: TRBJ1-2; cdr3_aa: ASSQDLPGAYGYT
cdr3_length: 13; clone_size: -; v_call: TRBV28; j_call: TRBJ2-1; cdr3_aa: ASTTTGGAYNEQF
cdr3_length: 15; clone_size: -; v_call: TRBV11-2; j_call: TRBJ1-2; cdr3_aa: ASSSHLRLTGNHGYT
cdr3_length: 12; clone_size: -; v_call: TRBV7-9; j_call: TRBJ2-7; cdr3_aa: ASSSVPRTYEQY
cdr3_length: 12; clone_size: -; v_call: TRBV4-1; j_call: TRBJ1-2; cdr3_aa: ASSPGTAPGSYT
cdr3_length: 10; clone_size: -; v_call: TRBV6-5; j_call: TRBJ2-7; cdr3_aa: ASRRQGYEQY
cdr3_length: 14; clone_size: -; v_call: TRBV21-1; j_call: TRBJ1-3; cdr3_aa: ASSKVPVSSGNTIY
cdr3_length: 13; clone_size: few; v_call: TRBV27; j_call: TRBJ2-7; cdr3_aa: ASSATWWVSYEQY
cdr3_length: 13; clone_size: once; v_call: TRBV7-9; j_call: TRBJ2-1; cdr3_aa: ASSRDGRSYNEQF
cdr3_length: 10; clone_size: -; v_call: TRBV5-8; j_call: TRBJ1-2; cdr3_aa: ASSQEWGGYT
cdr3_length: 10; clone_size: -; v_call: TRBV29-1; j_call: TRBJ1-4; cdr3_aa: SVGRINEKLF
cdr3_length: 10; clone_size: few; v_call: TRBV29-1; j_call: TRBJ1-5; cdr3_aa: SVGEGDQPQH
cdr3_length: 13; clone_size: -; v_call: TRBV7-2; j_call: TRBJ2-5; cdr3_aa: ASSSIGTVRETQY
cdr3_length: 17; clone_size: -; v_call: TRBV28; j_call: TRBJ2-6; cdr3_aa: ASSLNVGQGRSGANVLT
cdr3_length: 11; clone_size: -; v_call: TRBV2; j_call: TRBJ2-2; cdr3_aa: ASIGPYTGELF
cdr3_length: 16; clone_size: -; v_call: TRBV7-2; j_call: TRBJ2-7; cdr3_aa: ASSFKHSVWTGVNEQY
cdr3_length: 11; clone_size: few; v_call: TRBV12-5; j_call: TRBJ2-7; cdr3_aa: ASGPDRGYEQY
cdr3_length: 12; clone_size: medium-sized; v_call: TRBV6-1; j_call: TRBJ2-2; cdr3_aa: ASILTGNTGELF
cdr3_length: 12; clone_size: -; v_call: TRBV5-1; j_call: TRBJ2-7; cdr3_aa: ASSVQGEAYEQY
cdr3_length: 12; clone_size: -; v_call: TRBV28; j_call: TRBJ2-7; cdr3_aa: ASRTGTGVSEQY
cdr3_length: 12; clone_size: -; v_call: TRBV30; j_call: TRBJ1-1; cdr3_aa: AWDYSGPDTEAF
cdr3_length: 14; clone_size: -; v_call: TRBV11-1; j_call: TRBJ2-1; cdr3_aa: ASSPIAGGSYNEQF
cdr3_length: 13; clone_size: -; v_call: TRBV5-4; j_call: TRBJ1-1; cdr3_aa: ASSSRQGGRTEAF
cdr3_length: 11; clone_size: many; v_call: TRBV29-1; j_call: TRBJ1-1; cdr3_aa: SAEQFGSTRAF
cdr3_length: 12; clone_size: -; v_call: TRBV29-1; j_call: TRBJ2-1; cdr3_aa: SVGTGGRGHEQF
cdr3_length: 12; clone_size: once; v_call: TRBV28; j_call: TRBJ1-1; cdr3_aa: ASSLRVMNTEAF
cdr3_length: 11; clone_size: -; v_call: TRBV5-1; j_call: TRBJ1-2; cdr3_aa: ASSAGLSYGYT
cdr3_length: 13; clone_size: -; v_call: TRBV19; j_call: TRBJ1-5; cdr3_aa: ASSLGTGDNQPQH
cdr3_length: 13; clone_size: -; v_call: TRBV13; j_call: TRBJ1-3; cdr3_aa: ASRTLTGVRNTIY
cdr3_length: 10; clone_size: few; v_call: TRBV28; j_call: TRBJ1-5; cdr3_aa: ASSLYGQPQH
cdr3_length: 13; clone_size: -; v_call: TRBV4-1; j_call: TRBJ1-1; cdr3_aa: ASSQPGTRSTEAF
cdr3_length: 12; clone_size: -; v_call: TRBV5-1; j_call: TRBJ1-2; cdr3_aa: ASSPGTDHRPYT
cdr3_length: 13; clone_size: -; v_call: TRBV6-5; j_call: TRBJ2-7; cdr3_aa: ASKIGLAGVYEQY
cdr3_length: 14; clone_size: -; v_call: TRBV5-1; j_call: TRBJ2-7; cdr3_aa: ASSLNVGSPTYEQY
cdr3_length: 15; clone_size: once; v_call: TRBV18; j_call: TRBJ2-1; cdr3_aa: ASSPGLAGSSYNEQF
cdr3_length: 11; clone_size: few; v_call: TRBV18; j_call: TRBJ2-5; cdr3_aa: ASSPGQGETQY
cdr3_length: 13; clone_size: -; v_call: TRBV28; j_call: TRBJ2-3; cdr3_aa: ASSLLRTGASTQY
cdr3_length: 11; clone_size: -; v_call: TRBV6-6; j_call: TRBJ1-1; cdr3_aa: ASSYITHTEAF
cdr3_length: 14; clone_size: -; v_call: TRBV4-2; j_call: TRBJ2-7; cdr3_aa: ASSQESTSGVYEQY
cdr3_length: 17; clone_size: -; v_call: TRBV7-9; j_call: TRBJ2-6; cdr3_aa: ASSLGAGHGLSGANVLT
cdr3_length: 14; clone_size: -; v_call: TRBV6-5; j_call: TRBJ2-3; cdr3_aa: ASSYSAAGDTDTQY